This is a list of T cell receptor beta chains from one sample in a study of cytomegalovirus exposure and HLA in healthy donors. Method: immunoSEQ multiplex PCR; TCRdb's copy keeps in-frame clones and lacks some. The table has tens of thousands of clones, just under 80% seen once. Sequences were obtained from PBMCs. Every receptor here comes from a woman between 40 and 50 years old in good health and CMV-seronegative. CDR3s include the opening cysteine and the closing phenylalanine or tryptophan. Fields, in order: V gene, D gene, clone size, J gene, CDR3 length, CDR3 DNA, CDR3 protein. D genes are given only for firm matches. Clone size, where shown, is once, few, many, or a class for clones that have expanded.

V: TRBV7-2
D: TRBD2
size: .
J: TRBJ2-3
length: 17
DNA: TGTGCCAGCAGCCATACGACTAGCGGGATTATATCAGATACGCAGTATTTT
CDR3: CASSHTTSGIISDTQYF

V: TRBV5-1
D: .
size: .
J: TRBJ2-1
length: 14
DNA: TGCGCCAGCAGCCTCGGGGGAGGCCACAATGAGCAGTTCTTC
CDR3: CASSLGGGHNEQFF

V: TRBV6-5
D: TRBD2
size: .
J: TRBJ2-1
length: 15
DNA: TGTGCCAGCACCAACGGACTAGCGGGAGGGGGTGAGCAGTTCTTC
CDR3: CASTNGLAGGGEQFF

V: TRBV9
D: .
size: .
J: TRBJ1-2
length: 14
DNA: TGTGCCAGCAGCGTATCAGGCAGGGGCTATGGCTACACCTTC
CDR3: CASSVSGRGYGYTF

V: TRBV7-2
D: .
size: .
J: TRBJ1-1
length: 14
DNA: TGTGCCAGCAGCTTAAGTGCAGTGAACACTGAAGCTTTCTTT
CDR3: CASSLSAVNTEAFF

V: TRBV11-2
D: TRBD1
size: .
J: TRBJ2-7
length: 14
DNA: TGTGCCAGCAGCTTGACAGGGGGAGCCTACGAGCAGTACTTC
CDR3: CASSLTGGAYEQYF

V: TRBV5-6
D: TRBD2
size: .
J: TRBJ2-2
length: 14
DNA: TGTGCCAGCAGCTTCGTGGGAGGGACCGGGGAGCTGTTTTTT
CDR3: CASSFVGGTGELFF

V: TRBV30
D: TRBD2
size: .
J: TRBJ2-5
length: 15
DNA: TGTGCCTGGAGTGTAGCGCTAGCGGGAAGAGAGACCCAGTACTTC
CDR3: CAWSVALAGRETQYF

V: TRBV7-2
D: .
size: once
J: TRBJ1-4
length: 15
DNA: TGTGCCAGCAGCCCGCTGCCCCTCAGAAGTGAAAAACTGTTTTTT
CDR3: CASSPLPLRSEKLFF

V: TRBV28
D: .
size: .
J: TRBJ2-1
length: 17
DNA: TGTGCCAGCAGTCCGCCCTCGACAGGTTCATCCTACAATGAGCAGTTCTTC
CDR3: CASSPPSTGSSYNEQFF

V: TRBV7-2
D: TRBD2
size: .
J: TRBJ2-1
length: 16
DNA: TGTGCCAGCAGCTTAGGGGGACTAGCGGGGCTCTATGAGCAGTTCTTC
CDR3: CASSLGGLAGLYEQFF

V: TRBV5-6
D: .
size: .
J: TRBJ1-2
length: 16
DNA: TGTGCCAGCAGCTTGGTTCAGCGTGTCGGATTCTATGGCTACACCTTC
CDR3: CASSLVQRVGFYGYTF

V: TRBV7-9
D: TRBD2
size: .
J: TRBJ2-2
length: 17
DNA: TGTGCCAGCAGCTTAGGAGGACTAGCGGGGGACACCGGGGAGCTGTTTTTT
CDR3: CASSLGGLAGDTGELFF

V: TRBV5-1
D: .
size: .
J: TRBJ2-3
length: 14
DNA: TGCGCCAGCAGCTTGGCAGGGGTCCGGGATACGCAGTATTTT
CDR3: CASSLAGVRDTQYF

V: TRBV6-1
D: .
size: .
J: TRBJ1-5
length: 14
DNA: TGTGCCAGCAGACACGACACCCGCAATCAGCCCCAGCATTTT
CDR3: CASRHDTRNQPQHF

V: TRBV28
D: .
size: .
J: TRBJ2-6
length: 16
DNA: TGTGCCAGCAGTTTTAATGCAGGGGCCGGGGCCAACGTCCTGACTTTC
CDR3: CASSFNAGAGANVLTF

V: TRBV5-4
D: .
size: .
J: TRBJ1-4
length: 12
DNA: TGTGCCAGCAGCGCCGGGAGGGAAAAACTGTTTTTT
CDR3: CASSAGREKLFF

V: TRBV5-6
D: TRBD2
size: .
J: TRBJ2-1
length: 15
DNA: TGTGCCAGCAGCCCCGGCGGGAGCTCCTACAATGAGCAGTTCTTC
CDR3: CASSPGGSSYNEQFF

V: TRBV10-1
D: .
size: .
J: TRBJ2-7
length: 13
DNA: TGCGCCAGCAGTGAGTCGAAACGAGGCGAGCAGTACTTC
CDR3: CASSESKRGEQYF

V: TRBV5-1
D: .
size: few
J: TRBJ1-1
length: 14
DNA: TGCGCCAGCAGCTTGACAGGGCTCCTGAATGAAGCTTTCTTT
CDR3: CASSLTGLLNEAFF

V: TRBV11-3
D: TRBD2
size: few
J: TRBJ2-1
length: 15
DNA: TGTGCCAGCAGCCGAGGGACTAGCGGGAGAACGGAGCAGTTCTTC
CDR3: CASSRGTSGRTEQFF

V: TRBV7-2
D: .
size: .
J: TRBJ1-3
length: 14
DNA: TGTGCCAGCAGCCCGACCGGGTTTGGAAACACCATATATTTT
CDR3: CASSPTGFGNTIYF

V: TRBV10-2
D: .
size: .
J: TRBJ1-1
length: 13
DNA: TGCGCCAGCAGTGAGGGGGGCGCTGCTGAAGCTTTCTTT
CDR3: CASSEGGAAEAFF

V: TRBV11-3
D: TRBD1
size: few
J: TRBJ1-1
length: 14
DNA: TGTGCCAGCAGCAAGGGACAGGGGGGCACTGAAGCTTTCTTT
CDR3: CASSKGQGGTEAFF

V: TRBV6-5
D: .
size: .
J: TRBJ1-2
length: 11
DNA: TGTGCCAGCAGCCGAGGGTATGGCTACACCTTC
CDR3: CASSRGYGYTF

V: TRBV27
D: TRBD1
size: .
J: TRBJ2-2
length: 17
DNA: TGTGCCAGCAGTTTACTCGTAAGGACAGGGCTCACCGGGGAGCTGTTTTTT
CDR3: CASSLLVRTGLTGELFF

V: TRBV6-1
D: TRBD1
size: .
J: TRBJ1-2
length: 13
DNA: TGTGCCAGCAGAAAGACAGGGGGCTATGGCTACACCTTC
CDR3: CASRKTGGYGYTF

V: TRBV28
D: TRBD1
size: .
J: TRBJ2-2
length: 12
DNA: TGTGCCAGCACGGACAGGGCCGGGGAGCTGTTTTTT
CDR3: CASTDRAGELFF

V: TRBV27
D: .
size: .
J: TRBJ1-4
length: 18
DNA: TGTGCCAGCAGAGAACCCAGCGGGACCTTGGCAGGGAATGAAAAACTGTTTTTT
CDR3: CASREPSGTLAGNEKLFF

V: TRBV6-1
D: .
size: few
J: TRBJ1-4
length: 14
DNA: TGTGCCAGCAGTGCGGTCGTTACTAATGAAAAACTGTTTTTT
CDR3: CASSAVVTNEKLFF

V: TRBV7-9
D: .
size: few
J: TRBJ2-5
length: 15
DNA: TGTTCCAGCGGAGCGAGGGGAGGTCGGACCGAGACCCAGTACTTC
CDR3: CSSGARGGRTETQYF

V: TRBV7-9
D: .
size: .
J: TRBJ2-1
length: 13
DNA: TGTGCCAGCAGTCCGGGAGCGTCCAATGAGCAGTTCTTC
CDR3: CASSPGASNEQFF

V: TRBV11-2
D: .
size: .
J: TRBJ2-7
length: 16
DNA: TGTGCCAGCAGCTTAAGTACATTGCGGGACTCCTACGAGCAGTACTTC
CDR3: CASSLSTLRDSYEQYF

V: TRBV9
D: .
size: once
J: TRBJ2-1
length: 15
DNA: TGTGCCAGCAGCGTGGAGGGTATCTCCTACAATGAGCAGTTCTTC
CDR3: CASSVEGISYNEQFF

V: TRBV29-1
D: .
size: few
J: TRBJ1-1
length: 15
DNA: TGCAGCGTTGAAGATATCTCCGGTGGGAACACTGAAGCTTTCTTT
CDR3: CSVEDISGGNTEAFF

V: TRBV2
D: .
size: .
J: TRBJ1-5
length: 13
DNA: TGTGCCAGCATGAGCAGGGAAGGTCAGCCCCAGCATTTT
CDR3: CASMSREGQPQHF

V: TRBV6-5
D: .
size: .
J: TRBJ2-3
length: 15
DNA: TGTGCCAGCAGTCTAAACCGGGAGATCACAGATACGCAGTATTTT
CDR3: CASSLNREITDTQYF

V: TRBV27
D: .
size: .
J: TRBJ1-2
length: 14
DNA: TGTGCCAGCAGTCCAGTCGACAAAAACTATGGCTACACCTTC
CDR3: CASSPVDKNYGYTF

V: TRBV7-6
D: TRBD1
size: once
J: TRBJ1-4
length: 14
DNA: TGTGCCAGCAGCCCGGACAGGGCTCACGAAAAACTGTTTTTT
CDR3: CASSPDRAHEKLFF

V: TRBV6-5
D: .
size: few
J: TRBJ2-7
length: 15
DNA: TGTGCCAGCAGTTACTCTCTAGCACTGCCCTACGAGCAGTACTTC
CDR3: CASSYSLALPYEQYF

V: TRBV18
D: TRBD1
size: few
J: TRBJ2-7
length: 16
DNA: TGTGCCAGCTCCCCATGGGGACAGGGAGAGTCCTACGAGCAGTACTTC
CDR3: CASSPWGQGESYEQYF

V: TRBV6-5
D: TRBD2
size: few
J: TRBJ2-1
length: 15
DNA: TGTGCCAGCAGCACGGGACTAGCGGGAGACAATGAGCAGTTCTTC
CDR3: CASSTGLAGDNEQFF

V: TRBV19
D: TRBD2
size: once
J: TRBJ2-7
length: 14
DNA: TGTGCCAGTAGGACTACTAGCGGGAGTGACGAGCAGTACTTC
CDR3: CASRTTSGSDEQYF

V: TRBV19
D: .
size: .
J: TRBJ1-1
length: 15
DNA: TGTGCCAGTAGTACCGGTAGGGGCAGGTGGACTGAAGCTTTCTTT
CDR3: CASSTGRGRWTEAFF